The next 26 T cell receptor beta chains were all read from a single sample in a study of T cells after yellow fever vaccination. TCRdb reprocessed the 5' RACE reads via MiXCR and lists one record per CDR3 protein. The sample comprises approximately 300,000 distinct CDR3 sequences, around 6.8% of which are singletons, and over 15% rests with the top ten. This specimen consisted of PBMCs, obtained more than 35 days after the first yellow fever vaccination. The receptors here all came from a man between 18 and 35 years old who received the YFV17D yellow fever vaccine.

There are many counts of this clonotype. V gene TRBV6-1 combines with J gene TRBJ2-1, with 11 bases fitting TRBD2. Germline V gene lookup returns CDR1 MNHNS and CDR2 SASEGT. The V and J ends lost 6 bases and 4 bases, in that order; junction bases with no gene match: 5. The CDR3 has 15 amino acids. Written as DNA, the CDR3 is TGTGCCAGCAGCGGAGGGACTAGCGGTTACAATGAGCAGTTCTTC. Encoded protein: CASSGGTSGYNEQFF.

CDR3 residues: CSAKNSGGGGYNEQFF. The CDR3 DNA follows: TGCAGTGCTAAAAATTCCGGCGGGGGGGGCTACAATGAGCAGTTCTTC. The chain employs TRBV20-1 and TRBJ2-1; TRBD2 agrees at 9 bases. The CDR3 covers 16 residues. Germline CDR1 and CDR2: DFQATT and SNEGSKA (reference sequence). Trimming at V came to 4 bases and at J to 3 bases, leaving 10 bases not matched to a gene.

The chain employs TRBV7-2 and TRBJ2-3; no clear D gene. V lost 2 bases to trimming and J lost 1 base, with 10 bases between them. There are 15 residues in the CDR3. Germline V gene lookup returns CDR1 SGHTA and CDR2 FQGNSA. The CDR3 DNA follows: TGTGCCAGCAGCTTATCTGGGGTAGGCACAGATACGCAGTATTTT. It codes for CASSLSGVGTDTQYF.

This clonotype was observed at least ten times. The chain couples TRBV5-1 to TRBJ2-2; D ambiguous. Trimming stripped 0 bases from V and 0 bases from J, with 6 bases between. The germline gives CDR1 SGHRS, CDR2 YFSETQ. The CDR3 spans 15 residues. CDR3 nucleotides: TGCGCCAGCAGCTTGGCTCCGTCGAACACCGGGGAGCTGTTTTTT. The encoded protein is CASSLAPSNTGELFF.

This clonotype was seen ten or more times. This chain joins TRBV29-1 and TRBJ1-1; TRBD1 aligns across 9 bases. V lost 7 bases and J lost 1; bases outside the gene matches: 7. Germline-derived CDR1 and CDR2 are SQVTM and ANQGSEA. There are 14 residues in the CDR3. The CDR3 sequence is CSAPPGQGNTEAFF. The CDR3, as DNA: TGCAGCGCACCCCCGGGACAGGGGAACACTGAAGCTTTCTTT.

In its sample, this clonotype was seen a few times. The chain combines TRBV9 with TRBJ2-1; either TRBD1 or TRBD2 may supply D (5 bases each). The CDR3 is 15 amino acids. In germline, CDR1 is SGDLS, CDR2 YYNGEE. V was pared by 5 bases and J by 0 bases, with 12 bases between. The CDR3 nucleotides read TGTGCCAGCAGGGTCGCAGGGAGCTCCTACAATGAGCAGTTCTTC. Its protein product is CASRVAGSSYNEQFF.

This chain connects TRBV5-6 to TRBJ1-1; D not resolved. This CDR3 is built from 15 residues. The germline CDR1 and CDR2 sequences are SGHDT and YYEEEE. V lost 0 bases, J lost 5 bases, and 14 bases lay in between. The CDR3: CASSLVGAGRTEAFF. In nucleotides, the CDR3 is TGTGCCAGCAGCTTGGTGGGTGCCGGGAGGACTGAAGCTTTCTTT. Variable domain in full (rest from reference TRBV5-6 and TRBJ1-1): DAGVTQSPTHLIKTRGQQVTLRCSPKSGHDTVSWYQQALGQGPQFIFQYYEEEERQRGNFPDRFSGHQFPNYSSELNVNALLLGDSALYLCASSLVGAGRTEAFFGQGTRLTVV.

This clonotype appeared a few times. The chain employs TRBV7-9 and TRBJ1-2; D is ambiguous. This CDR3 spans 13 amino acids. Germline-derived CDR1 and CDR2 are SEHNR and FQNEAQ (reference sequence). V dropped 2 bases and J dropped 7 bases, with 11 bases sitting between them. CDR3: CASSLSPTGGYTF. The CDR3 DNA follows: TGTGCCAGCAGCTTATCCCCCACGGGTGGCTACACCTTC.

CDR3 sequence reads: CASSYSIGRGTEAFF. The CDR3 nucleotides read TGTGCCAGCAGTTACTCGATAGGTCGGGGTACTGAAGCTTTCTTT. This rearrangement joins TRBV6-5 to TRBJ1-1, with D unclear. V was trimmed by 0 bases and J by 5 bases, leaving 13 bases between them. The CDR3 has 15 amino acids. In germline, CDR1 is MNHEY, CDR2 SVGAGI.

This clonotype showed up just a few times. V gene TRBV7-2 combines with J gene TRBJ1-2; D perhaps matches TRBD1 (5 bases). This CDR3 is 15 amino acids long. Looked up from germline, CDR1 is SGHTA and CDR2 is FQGNSA. V lost 4 bases to trimming and J lost 2 bases, with 14 bases between them. CDR3 in DNA: TGTGCCAGCAGCTCCCCGGGGCGAGCAAACTATGGCTACACCTTC. The encoded protein is CASSSPGRANYGYTF.

Only a few counts were recorded for this clonotype. This sequence joins TRBV10-3 and TRBJ2-5; D is perhaps TRBD2 (6 bases). V lost 7 bases and J 3 bases, leaving 18 bases between the germline ends. This CDR3 has 15 amino acids. The germline V gene has CDR1 ENHRY and CDR2 SYGVKD. The CDR3 DNA reads TGTGCCATCAAAGAATACCCGGGGGTTGAAGAGACCCAGTACTTC. Protein sequence: CAIKEYPGVEETQYF.

This clonotype was recorded only once. The V call is TRBV7-8, the J call TRBJ1-5, with D possibly matching TRBD1 (5 bases). The CDR3 length is 17 residues. Germline V CDR1 and CDR2: SGHVS, FQNEAQ. The V and J ends lost 1 base and 2 bases respectively, with 15 bases between them. CDR3: CASSLDSSGMGNQPQHF. In DNA form, the CDR3 reads TGTGCCAGCAGCTTAGATTCTTCAGGGATGGGCAATCAGCCCCAGCATTTT.

The rearrangement joins TRBV27 to TRBJ2-7; TRBD1 might be the D (5 bases). In germline, CDR1 is MNHEY, CDR2 SMNVEV (reference sequence). Trimming left V 5 bases short and J 2 bases short, with 13 bases between. This CDR3 has 14 residues. CDR3 sequence: CASSRSGHPYEQYV. The CDR3 DNA follows: TGTGCCAGCAGTCGGTCAGGACACCCCTACGAGCAGTACGTC.

With respect to this clonotype: One end of the junction varies from germline; a read error may be responsible. In DNA form, the CDR3 reads TGTGCCAGCAGTATGATGGGGCAGGTGGGGCCCCCCCAGCATTTT. This codes for CASSMMGQVGPPQHF. The genes are TRBV19 and TRBJ1-5; a weak D match, TRBD1 (5 bases). Germline V CDR1 and CDR2: LNHDA, SQIVND (reference sequence). The CDR3 runs to 15 residues.

This clonotype was detected ten times or more. The chain joins TRBV6-5 to TRBJ1-1; 7 bases are a match to TRBD1. The germline CDR1 and CDR2 sequences are MNHEY and SVGAGI. The CDR3 is 15 residues long. V dropped 4 bases and J dropped 2; count of bases not matched to a gene: 7. CDR3 bases: TGTGCCAGCAGTTCGACAGGGCAGGGAAACACTGAAGCTTTCTTT. This sequence encodes CASSSTGQGNTEAFF.

The chain combines TRBV9 with TRBJ2-1, with TRBD1 matching over 10 bases. The CDR3 spans 15 residues. V was pared by 4 bases and J by 7 bases, with 8 bases of the junction left unmatched. Germline CDR1 is SGDLS and CDR2 is YYNGEE. CDR3 residues: CASSSGTGEGNEQFF. The CDR3 DNA reads TGTGCCAGCAGCTCCGGGACAGGGGAGGGAAATGAGCAGTTCTTC.

This clonotype was counted once. With a much larger clone just one base away, this may be a read error. This rearrangement joins TRBV7-2 to TRBJ2-3; perhaps D is TRBD1 or TRBD2 (5 bases each). Trimming took off 3 bases at V and 7 bases at J, with 11 bases between the two ends. CDR3 length: 13 residues. CDR1 is SGHTA, CDR2 FQGNSA, per germline. This CDR3 reads CASSFPGAYTQYF. The CDR3 nucleotides are TGTGCCAGCAGCTTCCCCGGGGCATATACGCAGTATTTT.

This rearrangement joins TRBV20-1 to TRBJ1-4; 10 nucleotides line up with TRBD1. This CDR3 has 16 residues. With 1 base clipped from V and 5 bases from J, the junction kept 7 bases outside the gene matches. Germline-derived CDR1 and CDR2 are DFQATT and SNEGSKA (reference sequence). CDR3 region: CSARVRTGGANEKLFF. CDR3 nucleotide sequence: TGCAGTGCTAGAGTTAGGACAGGGGGAGCGAATGAAAAACTGTTTTTT.

This clonotype was picked up many times. The chain combines TRBV5-6 with TRBJ2-2; 9 nucleotides line up with TRBD1. The CDR3 length is 17 residues. The germline gives CDR1 SGHDT, CDR2 YYEEEE. V shed 4 bases, J shed 0 bases, and the junction held 7 bases outside the gene matches. The CDR3 nucleotides read TGTGCCAGCAGCCTGACAGGGGGAGGCCCGAACACCGGGGAGCTGTTTTTT. Translated, it gives CASSLTGGGPNTGELFF.

This clonotype has a handful of counts. The chain joins TRBV2 to TRBJ2-5, with D perhaps matching TRBD1 or TRBD2 (5 bases each). The V gene lost 1 base and the J gene lost 7 bases, with 10 bases spanning the gap. CDR1 is SNHLY and CDR2 is FYNNEI in the germline V gene. The CDR3 contains 13 residues. This CDR3 is CASSEGGTGTQYF. The CDR3 DNA follows: TGTGCCAGCAGTGAAGGGGGGACGGGGACCCAGTACTTC.

This clonotype has more than one count but fewer than ten. This chain uses TRBV5-6 with TRBJ1-1; possible D gene TRBD1, 5 bases. V lost 3 bases to trimming and J lost 0 bases, with 12 bases between them. Germline CDR1 reads SGHDT; CDR2 reads YYEEEE. This CDR3 contains 15 residues. This CDR3 is CASSSDRSMNTEAFF. DNA of the CDR3: TGTGCCAGCAGCTCCGACAGAAGCATGAACACTGAAGCTTTCTTT.

This clonotype appeared a few times. V is TRBV5-4 and J is TRBJ2-3; 7 bases fit TRBD1. Trimming took 0 bases from V and 3 from J; bases not matched to a gene: 4. The germline CDR1 and CDR2 sequences are SGHNT and YYREEE (reference sequence). This CDR3 region has 15 residues. The CDR3 DNA reads as TGTGCCAGCAGCTTGGCCTTGACAGGGACAGATACGCAGTATTTT. The encoded protein is CASSLALTGTDTQYF.

The V gene is TRBV20-1, the J gene TRBJ2-7; 7 positions match TRBD2. Germline assignment: CDR1 DFQATT and CDR2 SNEGSKA (reference sequence). The CDR3 covers 15 residues. V dropped 1 base and J dropped 0; count of bases not matched to a gene: 6. CDR3 protein: CSARVPGRSSYEQYF. CDR3 coding DNA: TGCAGTGCTAGAGTCCCCGGGAGGAGCTCCTACGAGCAGTACTTC.

This chain connects TRBV6-5 to TRBJ2-7; possibly TRBD1 for D (5 bases). V lost 7 bases and J 4 bases, leaving 11 bases between the germline ends. Germline loops: CDR1 MNHEY, CDR2 SVGAGI. This CDR3 is 12 amino acids long. The CDR3 loop reads CASKRGEYEQYF. The CDR3 DNA reads as TGTGCCAGCAAAAGGGGCGAATACGAGCAGTACTTC.

The CDR3 loop is CASSRPGLARNEQFF. CDR3 in DNA: TGCGCCAGCAGCCGGCCGGGACTAGCGAGGAATGAGCAGTTCTTC. The J gene is TRBJ2-1, the V gene TRBV4-3, with 10 nucleotides matching TRBD2. V lost 4 bases, J lost 7 bases, and 7 bases stayed unmatched. Germline V gene sequence: CDR1 LGHNA, CDR2 YSLEER. This CDR3 has 15 residues.

The rearrangement links TRBV20-1 to TRBJ2-7; 12 bases are shared with TRBD2. The CDR3 is 16 residues long. Germline-derived CDR1 and CDR2 are DFQATT and SNEGSKA (reference sequence). With V trimmed by 3 bases and J by 3 bases, 9 bases remained unmatched. The CDR3 reads CSARGTTSGGIYEQYF. CDR3 DNA: TGCAGTGCTAGGGGAACGACTAGCGGGGGTATCTACGAGCAGTACTTC.